This T cell receptor beta chain was identified during a study of Graves' ophthalmopathy and Graves' hyperthyroidism. Study conclusions and caveats: Detected in blood as well were most expanded thyroid clonotypes with frequency above 0.001.

After removal of 2 bases from V and 0 bases from J, the junction contained 11 bases not matched to a gene. CDR1 and CDR2 (germline): LGHDT, YNNKEL (reference sequence). CDR3 length: 18 amino acids. Researchers took RNA transcripts and amplified TCR beta CDR3 regions from them. Following a first-round RT-PCR that used HTBI primers, a second-round multiplex PCR was carried out. TCRdb re-called the multiplex PCR reads through MiXCR, storing one row per CDR3 protein. The sample includes about 620,000 distinct CDR3 sequences, around a fifth of them seen just once. A word on this clonotype: Its antigen is unidentified.

Material: peripheral blood. This sequence joins TRBV3-1 and TRBJ2-5; 8 bases match TRBD2. This sequence originates from a woman under 30 with stable Graves' hyperthyroidism. Some clones in this sample may be carry-over from other donors' samples. The CDR3 region has the DNA TGTGCCAGCAGCCAACCTCTTACTAGCGGAGCCTACCAAGAGACCCAGTACTTC. Translating gives CASSQPLTSGAYQETQYF.